This TCR beta chain was sequenced for a study of shared T cell receptors in the human thymus. This clone was seen a single time. Generated by immunoSEQ multiplex PCR, the TCRdb table keeps only in-frame clones and is missing some. The sample holds about 400,000 clones, 95% seen once. V shed 3 bases and J 5 bases; nucleotides not matched to a gene: 12. CDR1 and CDR2 (germline): MGHRA, YSYEKL. The CDR3 is 16 residues long. Sample: thymocytes. This TCR was sampled from a human donor. The rearrangement joins TRBV4-1 to TRBJ2-7; TRBD1 agrees at 8 bases. CDR3 amino acids: CASSHLSIHRGNEQYF. The CDR3 region has the DNA TGCGCCAGCAGCCACCTAAGTATCCACAGGGGGAACGAGCAGTACTTC.